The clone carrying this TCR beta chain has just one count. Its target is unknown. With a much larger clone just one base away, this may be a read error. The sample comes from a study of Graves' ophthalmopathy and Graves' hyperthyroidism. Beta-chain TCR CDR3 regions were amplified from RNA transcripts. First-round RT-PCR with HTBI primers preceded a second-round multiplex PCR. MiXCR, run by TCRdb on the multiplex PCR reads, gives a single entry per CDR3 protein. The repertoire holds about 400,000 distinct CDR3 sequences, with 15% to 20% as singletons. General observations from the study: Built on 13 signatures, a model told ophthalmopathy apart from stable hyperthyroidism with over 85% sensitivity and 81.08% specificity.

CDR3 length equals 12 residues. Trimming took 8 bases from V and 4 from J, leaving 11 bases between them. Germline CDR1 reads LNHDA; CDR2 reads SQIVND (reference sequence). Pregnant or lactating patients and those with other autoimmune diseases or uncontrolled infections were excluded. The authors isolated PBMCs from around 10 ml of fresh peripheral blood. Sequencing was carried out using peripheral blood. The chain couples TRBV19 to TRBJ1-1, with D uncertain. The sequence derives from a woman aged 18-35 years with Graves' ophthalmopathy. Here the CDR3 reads CASPYASTEAFF. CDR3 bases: TGTGCCAGTCCTTACGCCTCCACTGAAGCTTTCTTT.